The 12 T cell receptor beta chains presented below share a single source sample, sequenced in a study of blood T cell repertoires in COVID-19. Profiling relied on immunoSEQ multiplex PCR, and the TCRdb table lists in-frame clones only, not all of them. Altogether almost 20,000 clones are present, approximately 79% being singletons, with the ten largest covering roughly three fifths. The sequencing input was peripheral blood. These receptor sequences come from a man older than 75 with acute or convalescent COVID-19.

The chain employs TRBV25-1 and TRBJ1-5, with a possible D match to TRBD1 (6 bases). The germline CDR1 and CDR2 sequences are MGHDK and SYGVNS. The V end lost 5 bases, the J end lost 5 bases, and 13 bases lay between the germline ends. CDR3 length: 14 residues. The CDR3 is CASSRAGVDQPQHF. The CDR3 DNA sequence: TGTGCCAGCAGTCGGGCAGGGGTGGATCAGCCCCAGCATTTT. The full variable domain, rest sourced from reference TRBV25-1 and TRBJ1-5, is EADIYQTPRYLVIGTGKKITLECSQTMGHDKMYWYQQDPGMELHLIHYSYGVNSTEKGDLSSESTVSRIRTEHFPLTLESARPSHTSQYLCASSRAGVDQPQHFGDGTRLSIL.

The chain carries TRBV6-5 and TRBJ2-7; unclear D gene. The CDR3 runs to 13 residues. Germline CDR1 reads MNHEY; CDR2 reads SVGAGI. Trimming cost V 6 bases and J 0 bases, with 9 bases left between them. DNA for the CDR3: TGTGCCAGCAGCCTGACAACCTCCTACGAGCAGTACTTC. This codes for CASSLTTSYEQYF.

The table lists this clone with a few counts. The chain employs TRBV6-1 and TRBJ2-4; tentative D call: TRBD1 (7 bases). The CDR3 runs 18 residues. Trimming removed 0 bases from V and 9 bases from J, with 24 bases in between. CDR1 MNHNS and CDR2 SASEGT come from the germline V gene. CDR3 coding DNA: TGTGCCAGCAGTGAAGCGCTTCTGTCCGACAGGGCGCGGGGCATTCAGTACTTC. It specifies CASSEALLSDRARGIQYF.

The genes are TRBV3-1 (or the pseudogene TRBV3-2) and TRBJ1-1; D not resolved. The CDR3 runs to 16 residues. Germline values: CDR1 LGHDT, CDR2 YNNKEL (reference sequence). V lost 4 bases and J lost 0, with 15 bases in between. DNA for the CDR3: TGTGCCAGCAGCCCGGGAGACTGGCAACTGAACACTGAAGCTTTCTTT. As protein: CASSPGDWQLNTEAFF.

CDR3 sequence (DNA): TGTGCCAGCAGTTACTCGATTCAGGGCGGGGAGCTGTTTTTT. Translated: CASSYSIQGGELFF. The chain couples TRBV6-5 to TRBJ2-2, with D tentatively TRBD1 (5 bases). Germline-derived CDR1 and CDR2 are MNHEY and SVGAGI. Between the trimmed V and J ends, which lost 0 bases and 7 bases, there was a span of 9 bases. The CDR3 loop spans 14 amino acids.

The J gene is TRBJ1-2, the V gene TRBV28, with D possibly TRBD1 on 5 matching bases. Trimming shortened V by 4 bases and J by 0 bases, and 18 bases separated the two germline ends. Germline V gene lookup returns CDR1 MDHEN and CDR2 SYDVKM. The CDR3 consists of 17 residues. As DNA, the CDR3 is TGTGCCAGCAGTTCTGTTCGTGGGGGGAGGGCTAACTATGGCTACACCTTC. This codes for CASSSVRGGRANYGYTF.

The J gene is TRBJ2-5, the V gene TRBV7-2; D gene ambiguous. V lost 3 bases, J lost 7 bases, and 12 bases lay in between. CDR1 is SGHTA and CDR2 is FQGNSA in the germline V gene. CDR3 length equals 13 residues. The CDR3 bases are TGTGCCAGCAGCTTTAGCCCCGGCGGGACCCAGTACTTC. Its translation: CASSFSPGGTQYF.

V is TRBV5-1 and J is TRBJ1-1; the D gene is possibly TRBD1 (5 bases). The V gene's germline CDR1 is SGHRS and CDR2 YFSETQ. This CDR3 contains 17 residues. Deletions cut 4 bases from V and 1 base from J, with 20 bases between. This CDR3 is CASSQMLKDGGNTEAFF. The CDR3 DNA is TGCGCCAGCAGCCAGATGTTGAAGGACGGGGGGAACACTGAAGCTTTCTTT.

The V call is TRBV7-9, the J call TRBJ1-6; D unresolved. The germline V and J ends were trimmed by 2 bases and 9 bases, with 11 bases remaining between them. There are 14 residues in the CDR3. Germline CDR1 and CDR2: SEHNR and FQNEAQ (reference sequence). This CDR3 reads CASSLSTGFSPLHF. CDR3 DNA sequence: TGTGCCAGCAGCTTATCTACGGGATTTTCACCCCTCCACTTT.

The sample holds a few counts of this clone. Written as DNA, the CDR3 is TGTGCCAGCAGTTCCCCCGGGGAGACAGGGGGCAATCAGCCCCAGCATTTT. Protein: CASSSPGETGGNQPQHF. This chain uses TRBV28 with TRBJ1-5, with 8 bases lining up with TRBD1. Germline V CDR1 and CDR2: MDHEN, SYDVKM. The CDR3 has 17 amino acids. The ends lost 4 bases at V and 2 bases at J; junction bases unmatched: 10.

V gene TRBV11-1 combines with J gene TRBJ2-1; a possible D gene is TRBD2 (5 bases). CDR3 length: 16 amino acids. V gave up 2 bases and J gave up 0 bases, with 11 bases separating them. Germline-derived CDR1 and CDR2 are SGHAT and FQDESV (reference sequence). CDR3 sequence (DNA): TGTGCCAGCAGCTTACTCAGCGGCAGCTCCTACAATGAGCAGTTCTTC. Translated: CASSLLSGSSYNEQFF.

The genes are TRBV5-1 and TRBJ2-5; 7 nucleotides match TRBD1. This CDR3 is 15 amino acids long. J lost 2 bases, V lost 0 bases, and 4 bases had no gene match. In germline, CDR1 is SGHRS, CDR2 YFSETQ. The CDR3 spells CASSLAGDRQETQYF. The CDR3 coding sequence is TGCGCCAGCAGCTTGGCCGGGGACAGACAAGAGACCCAGTACTTC.